This T cell receptor (beta chain) was sequenced during a study of T cells in localized non-small cell lung cancer. Broader study findings: A median of about 60 of the top 100 tumor clones appeared in adjacent lung, which was paired and uninvolved. There was higher T cell clonality in uninvolved adjacent lung than in tumor, and it was highest there. Heterogeneity within the tumor remains possible, as just one region underwent sequencing. Blood T cell density predicted longer survival; adjacent-lung clonality, shorter.

Assay: immunoSEQ multiplex PCR; the TCRdb copy retains only in-frame clones and omits some. The sample has more than 35,000 clones; around nine tenths are singletons. There are 13 residues in the CDR3. Germline lookup yields CDR1 MNHNS and CDR2 SASEGT. Trimming removed 6 bases at V and 2 bases at J, with 10 bases between. As concerns this clone: The target antigen is unknown.

The chain uses TRBV6-1 and TRBJ1-2; D remains ambiguous. This TCR derives from a female donor older than 55 with stage I lung adenocarcinoma. The material was peripheral blood, obtained before any cancer treatment. This CDR3 reads CASRVGLNYGYTF. For the CDR3, the DNA is TGTGCCAGCAGGGTAGGACTGAACTATGGCTACACCTTC.